Detailed here is one T cell receptor beta chain. Per the authors' pipeline: Quantification of nucleated cells was approximated via reference gene primer amplification. Only in-frame clones appear in the TCRdb table, and some are missing; sequencing was by immunoSEQ multiplex PCR. The V and J calls and clone size were taken over from that table, and D and trimming were inferred from the DNA. The sample has about 360,000 clones; approximately 86% are singletons. The CDR3 extends over 20 amino acids. V dropped 1 base and J dropped 5; count of bases not matched to a gene: 20. Germline V gene lookup returns CDR1 LNHNV and CDR2 YYDKDF (reference sequence). This sample was taken from a study of blood T cell repertoires in COVID-19. Overall study context: The cDNA or gDNA used as material had been derived from T cells, B-cell-depleted T cells, or PBMCs.

This chain joins TRBV15 and TRBJ2-5, with 9 bases fitting TRBD2. The sample consisted of peripheral blood. The receptor comes from a human donor in a cohort sampled during active COVID-19. CDR3 DNA sequence: TGTGCCACCAGCAGAGCGTCGGGGCGGGAGGGCCGAGGATTGGCGGAGACCCAGTACTTC. Its translation is CATSRASGREGRGLAETQYF.